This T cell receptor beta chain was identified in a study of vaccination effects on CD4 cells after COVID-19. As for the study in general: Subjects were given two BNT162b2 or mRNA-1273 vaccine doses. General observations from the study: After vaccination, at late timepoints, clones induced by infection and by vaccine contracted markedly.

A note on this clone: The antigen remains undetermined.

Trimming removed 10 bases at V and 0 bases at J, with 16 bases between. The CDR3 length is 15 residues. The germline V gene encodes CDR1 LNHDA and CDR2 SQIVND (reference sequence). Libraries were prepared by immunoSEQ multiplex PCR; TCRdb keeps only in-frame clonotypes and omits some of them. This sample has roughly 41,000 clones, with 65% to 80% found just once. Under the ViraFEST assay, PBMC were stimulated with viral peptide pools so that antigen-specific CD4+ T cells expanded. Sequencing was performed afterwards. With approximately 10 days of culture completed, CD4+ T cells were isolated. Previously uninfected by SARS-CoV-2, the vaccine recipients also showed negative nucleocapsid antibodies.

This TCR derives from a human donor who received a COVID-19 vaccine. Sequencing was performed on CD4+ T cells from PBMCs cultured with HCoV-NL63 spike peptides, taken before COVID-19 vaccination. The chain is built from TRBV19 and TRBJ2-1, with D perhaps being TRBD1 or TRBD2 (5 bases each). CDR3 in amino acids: CATINIGGSYNEQFF. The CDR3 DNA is TGTGCCACGATCAACATTGGGGGCTCCTACAATGAGCAGTTCTTC.